These 8 T cell receptor beta chains originate from one sample sequenced in a study of beta chain features in type 1 diabetes. The isolated RNA, all of it, was reverse transcribed, so expressed TCRB transcripts were what got sequenced. Using immunoSEQ multiplex PCR, the repertoire was profiled, and TCRdb retains in-frame clones only, with some absent. The table records 970,000 or so clones, roughly 16% of them present only once. Input material: naive CD4+ T cells from blood. These receptors came from a woman aged 18-29 years in good health.

The chain employs TRBV4-3 and TRBJ1-1, with D possibly TRBD1 on 5 matching bases. The germline V gene has CDR1 LGHNA and CDR2 YSLEER. There are 17 residues in the CDR3. Trimming pared 3 bases from V and 4 bases from J, leaving 21 bases between. For the CDR3, the DNA is TGCGCCAGCAGCCATTACCCCCCCCCAGGGCGGCTCACTGAAGCTTTCTTT. Translated, it gives CASSHYPPPGRLTEAFF.

This clone was observed a few times. The genes are TRBV6-5 and TRBJ1-1; possible D gene TRBD1, 6 bases. CDR3 length: 13 residues. The germline V gene has CDR1 MNHEY and CDR2 SVGAGI. Trimming left V 7 bases short and J 1 base short, with 10 bases between. The chain's CDR3 is CASIGGQNTEAFF. The CDR3, as DNA: TGTGCCAGCATCGGGGGGCAGAACACTGAAGCTTTCTTT.

The chain joins TRBV7-9 to TRBJ2-7; no firm D call. V was clipped by 5 bases and J by 4 bases, with 12 bases between them. This CDR3 has 13 amino acids. Germline V gene lookup returns CDR1 SEHNR and CDR2 FQNEAQ (reference sequence). The CDR3 is CASSGVGRYEQYF. CDR3 sequence (DNA): TGTGCCAGCAGCGGAGTAGGTCGATACGAGCAGTACTTC.

This clone was counted only a few times. V gene TRBV9 combines with J gene TRBJ2-1, with TRBD2 matching over 12 bases. Germline CDR1 reads SGDLS; CDR2 reads YYNGEE. CDR3 length: 17 residues. Trimming at V came to 0 bases and at J to 8 bases, leaving 9 bases not matched to a gene. The CDR3 DNA reads TGTGCCAGCAGCGTAGCGGTGGGGACTAGCGGGCAGGATGAGCAGTTCTTC. Amino acid sequence: CASSVAVGTSGQDEQFF.

V gene TRBV25-1 combines with J gene TRBJ2-4; no clear D gene. Germline V CDR1 and CDR2: MGHDK, SYGVNS. CDR3 length equals 11 residues. V was pared by 2 bases and J by 9 bases, with 5 bases between. The DNA for the CDR3 is TGTGCCAGCAGTGAAACGGGCATTCAGTACTTC. Translating gives CASSETGIQYF. Variable domain in full (rest from reference TRBV25-1 and TRBJ2-4): EADIYQTPRYLVIGTGKKITLECSQTMGHDKMYWYQQDPGMELHLIHYSYGVNSTEKGDLSSESTVSRIRTEHFPLTLESARPSHTSQYLCASSETGIQYFGAGTRLSVL.

This clone was seen a few times. The chain uses TRBV9 and TRBJ2-1; D is unclear. V was shortened by 3 bases and J by 7 bases, with 11 bases between the two germline ends. The germline gives CDR1 SGDLS, CDR2 YYNGEE. The length of the CDR3 is 13 residues. The CDR3 here is CASSADRWNEQFF. The CDR3 nucleotides read TGTGCCAGCAGCGCAGACCGTTGGAATGAGCAGTTCTTC.

The chain employs TRBV10-3 and TRBJ2-7; 9 bases map to TRBD1. Germline CDR1 and CDR2: ENHRY and SYGVKD. Trimming removed 6 bases from V and 3 bases from J; junction bases left unmatched: 6. This CDR3 contains 14 residues. The CDR3 region is CAIRDRGGGYEQYF. CDR3 coding DNA: TGTGCCATCAGGGACAGGGGAGGGGGCTACGAGCAGTACTTC.

This clone was counted a few times. This chain connects TRBV6-6 to TRBJ2-5; D is unresolved. Per the germline V gene, CDR1 is MNHNY and CDR2 is SVGAGI (reference sequence). The germline V and J ends were trimmed by 6 bases and 6 bases, with 14 bases remaining between them. The CDR3 extends over 13 amino acids. The CDR3 loop reads CASRAPVEQTQYF. The CDR3 DNA follows: TGTGCCAGCAGGGCTCCGGTCGAACAGACCCAGTACTTC.